Given below is one TCR beta chain in context. Its antigen is not identified. The sorted-subset replicate PCRs were given roughly 190 ng DNA, which is 25,000 to 35,000 T cell genomes. Sequencing used immunoSEQ multiplex PCR; TCRdb keeps in-frame clones, though not all of them. The sample records about 2.4 million clones, roughly 93% being singletons. These data originate in a study of shared clonotypes between healthy human individuals. Germline values: CDR1 MNHEY, CDR2 SMNVEV (reference sequence). This CDR3 spans 17 amino acids. Losses at the gene ends were 5 bases for V and 3 bases for J; bases not matched to a gene: 9. Whole-study results and caveats: Clonotype sharing among donors, it was expected, would be affected by sequencing depth.

Sequenced sample: naive CD4+ T cells from PBMCs. Subset denoted: CD45RA+ positively selected. The sequence came from a man aged 18 to 29 in good health. Some clones in this sample may be carry-over from other donors' samples. The genes are TRBV27 and TRBJ2-7, with TRBD2 identical over 14 bases. The CDR3 DNA reads TGTGCCAGCAGTACCAGACTAGCGGGAGGGCCACACTACGAGCAGTACTTC. Its protein product is CASSTRLAGGPHYEQYF.